The entry that follows covers one T cell receptor beta chain sequence. This sample was taken from a study of PD-1 blockade in classical Hodgkin lymphoma. Profiling relied on immunoSEQ multiplex PCR, and the TCRdb table lists in-frame clones only, not all of them. Of 60,000 to 75,000 clones in the sample, over 85% were seen once. The patients all showed relapse after autologous stem cell transplantation, while their brentuximab vedotin exposure varied. This CDR3 is built from 20 residues. The germline V gene has CDR1 LNHDA and CDR2 SQIVND (reference sequence). Trimming shortened V by 3 bases and J by 6 bases, and 30 bases separated the two germline ends.

The V gene is TRBV19, the J gene TRBJ2-1, with a weak D call TRBD2 (6 bases). The sequences come from peripheral blood mononuclear cells (PBMCs), collected at baseline. The receptor was isolated from a human donor with classical Hodgkin lymphoma. The CDR3 DNA reads as TGTGCCAGTAGTATGACCATGTTCGTTTCGGGAGAACGGTGGAGCAATGAGCAGTTCTTC. Translating gives CASSMTMFVSGERWSNEQFF. The variable domain in full, completed from reference TRBV19 and TRBJ2-1, reads DGGITQSPKYLFRKEGQNVTLSCEQNLNHDAMYWYRQDPGQGLRLIYYSQIVNDFQKGDIAEGYSVSREKKESFPLTVTSAQKNPTAFYLCASSMTMFVSGERWSNEQFFGPGTRLTVL.